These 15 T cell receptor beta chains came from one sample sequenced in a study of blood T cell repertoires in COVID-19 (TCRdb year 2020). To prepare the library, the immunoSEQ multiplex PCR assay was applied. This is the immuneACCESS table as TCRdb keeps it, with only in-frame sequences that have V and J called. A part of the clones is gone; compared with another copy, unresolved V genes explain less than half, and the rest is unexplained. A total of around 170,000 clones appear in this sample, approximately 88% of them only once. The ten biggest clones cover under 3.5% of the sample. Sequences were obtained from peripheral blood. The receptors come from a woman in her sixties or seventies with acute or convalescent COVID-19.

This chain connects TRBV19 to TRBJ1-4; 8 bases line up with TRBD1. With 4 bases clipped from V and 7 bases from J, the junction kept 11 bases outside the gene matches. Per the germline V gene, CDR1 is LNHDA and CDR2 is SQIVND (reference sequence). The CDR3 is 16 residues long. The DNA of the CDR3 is TGTGCCAGTAGTACAACCTCAGGGGGCGGAACTGAAAAACTGTTTTTT. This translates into CASSTTSGGGTEKLFF.

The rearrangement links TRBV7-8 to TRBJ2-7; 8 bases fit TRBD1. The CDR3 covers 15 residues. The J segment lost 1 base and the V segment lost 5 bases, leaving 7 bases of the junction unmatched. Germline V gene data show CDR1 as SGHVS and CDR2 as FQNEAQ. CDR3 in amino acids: CASSITGTGSYEQYF. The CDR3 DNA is TGTGCCAGCAGCATCACCGGGACAGGATCCTACGAGCAGTACTTC.

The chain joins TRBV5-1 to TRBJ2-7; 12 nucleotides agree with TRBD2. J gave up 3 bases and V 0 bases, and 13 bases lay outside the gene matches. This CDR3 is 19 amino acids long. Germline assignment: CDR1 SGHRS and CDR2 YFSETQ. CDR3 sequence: CASSLDRTTSGGRGYEQYF. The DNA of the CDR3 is TGCGCCAGCAGCTTGGACCGGACGACTAGCGGGGGAAGGGGCTACGAGCAGTACTTC.

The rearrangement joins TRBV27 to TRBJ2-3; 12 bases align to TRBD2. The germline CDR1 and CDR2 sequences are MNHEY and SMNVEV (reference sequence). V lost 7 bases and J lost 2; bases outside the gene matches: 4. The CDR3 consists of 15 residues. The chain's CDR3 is CASNLAGGFTDTQYF. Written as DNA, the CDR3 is TGTGCCAGCAATCTAGCGGGGGGGTTCACAGATACGCAGTATTTT.

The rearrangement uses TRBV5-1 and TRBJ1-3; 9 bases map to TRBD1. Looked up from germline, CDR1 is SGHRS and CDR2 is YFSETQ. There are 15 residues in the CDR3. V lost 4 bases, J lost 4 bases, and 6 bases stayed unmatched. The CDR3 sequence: CASSPSGQGGNTIYF. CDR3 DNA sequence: TGCGCCAGCAGCCCTTCCGGACAGGGGGGAAACACCATATATTTT.

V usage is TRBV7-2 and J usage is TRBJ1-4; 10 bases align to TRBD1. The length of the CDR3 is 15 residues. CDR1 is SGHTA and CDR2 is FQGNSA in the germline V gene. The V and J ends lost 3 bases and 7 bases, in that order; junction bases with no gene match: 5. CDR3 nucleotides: TGTGCCAGCAGCTTGCCGGGACAGGGGATTGAAAAACTGTTTTTT. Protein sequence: CASSLPGQGIEKLFF.

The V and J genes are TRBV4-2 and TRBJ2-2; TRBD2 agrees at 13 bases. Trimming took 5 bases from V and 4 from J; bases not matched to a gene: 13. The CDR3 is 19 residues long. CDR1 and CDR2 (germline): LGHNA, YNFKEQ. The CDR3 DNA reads TGTGCCAGCAGCAGGGCCGGGACTAGCGGGGACGGATCCACCGGGGAGCTGTTTTTT. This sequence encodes CASSRAGTSGDGSTGELFF.

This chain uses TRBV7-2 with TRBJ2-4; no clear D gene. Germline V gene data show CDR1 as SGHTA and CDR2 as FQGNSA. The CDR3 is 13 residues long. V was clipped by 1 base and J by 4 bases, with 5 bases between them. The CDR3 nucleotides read TGTGCCAGCAGCTTAGAACGGAAAAACATTCAGTACTTC. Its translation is CASSLERKNIQYF.

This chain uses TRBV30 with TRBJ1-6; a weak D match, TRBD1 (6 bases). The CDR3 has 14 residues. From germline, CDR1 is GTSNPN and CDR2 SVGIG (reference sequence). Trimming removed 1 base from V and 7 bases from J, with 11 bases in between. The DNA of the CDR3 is TGTGCCTGGAGTGACAGGGAGACGAATTCACCCCTCCACTTT. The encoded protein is CAWSDRETNSPLHF.

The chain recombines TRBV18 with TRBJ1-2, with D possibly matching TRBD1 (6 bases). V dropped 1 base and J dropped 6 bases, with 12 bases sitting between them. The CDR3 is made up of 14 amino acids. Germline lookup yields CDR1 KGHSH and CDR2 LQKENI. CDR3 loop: CASSPQVRGNGYTF. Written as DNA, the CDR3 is TGTGCCAGCTCACCACAAGTCAGGGGTAATGGCTACACCTTC.

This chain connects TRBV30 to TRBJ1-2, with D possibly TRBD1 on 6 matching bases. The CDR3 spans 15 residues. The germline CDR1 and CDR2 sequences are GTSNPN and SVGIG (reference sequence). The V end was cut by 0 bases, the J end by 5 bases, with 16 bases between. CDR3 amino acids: CAWSVQTGIRYGYTF. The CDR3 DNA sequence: TGTGCCTGGAGTGTACAAACAGGGATTCGGTATGGCTACACCTTC.

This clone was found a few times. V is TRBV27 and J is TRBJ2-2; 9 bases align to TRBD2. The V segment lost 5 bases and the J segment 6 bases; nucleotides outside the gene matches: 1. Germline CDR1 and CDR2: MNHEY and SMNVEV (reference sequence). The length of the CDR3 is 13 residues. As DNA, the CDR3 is TGTGCCAGCAGTACTAGCGGGTCCGGGGAGCTGTTTTTT. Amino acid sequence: CASSTSGSGELFF.

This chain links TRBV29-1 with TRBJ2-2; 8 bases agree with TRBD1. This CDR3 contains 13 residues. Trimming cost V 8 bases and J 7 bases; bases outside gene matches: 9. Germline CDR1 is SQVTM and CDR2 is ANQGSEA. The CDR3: CSLDREEGGELFF. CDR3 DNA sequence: TGCAGCCTGGACAGGGAAGAGGGCGGGGAGCTGTTTTTT.

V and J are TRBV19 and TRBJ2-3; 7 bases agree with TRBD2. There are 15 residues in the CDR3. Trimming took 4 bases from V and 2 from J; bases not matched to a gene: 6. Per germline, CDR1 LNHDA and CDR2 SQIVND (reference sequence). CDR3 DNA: TGTGCCAGTAGTACCGCCGGGGGGATCACAGATACGCAGTATTTT. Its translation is CASSTAGGITDTQYF.

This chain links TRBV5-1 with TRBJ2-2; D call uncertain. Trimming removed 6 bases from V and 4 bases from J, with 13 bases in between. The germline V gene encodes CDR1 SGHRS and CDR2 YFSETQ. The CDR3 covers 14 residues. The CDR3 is CASTYQTGTGELFF. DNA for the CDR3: TGCGCCAGCACTTATCAGACGGGCACCGGGGAGCTGTTTTTT.